This T cell receptor beta chain originates from a study of blood T cell repertoires in COVID-19. The germline V and J ends were trimmed by 5 bases and 7 bases, with 21 bases remaining between them. Germline V gives CDR1 SGHVS, CDR2 FQNEAQ. The CDR3 is 16 residues long. Original methodology: Cell counts per sample came from amplifying reference gene primers. Using immunoSEQ multiplex PCR, the repertoire was profiled, and TCRdb retains in-frame clones only, with some absent. That table is the source of V, J and clone size, and D and trimming were worked out from the DNA. Of about 480,000 clones listed, 88% were seen once; the top ten hold 1.8%.

Sequenced input: PBMCs or T cells enriched from blood (not recorded which). The genes are TRBV7-8 and TRBJ2-1; possible D gene TRBD2, 6 bases. This TCR was recovered from a middle-aged woman who had recovered from COVID-19. The CDR3 protein is CASSARDSTPANEQFF. Here the CDR3 DNA reads TGTGCCAGCAGCGCCCGGGACTCCACTCCGGCAAATGAGCAGTTCTTC.